What follows describes a single TCR beta chain. The data stem from a study of T cell changes during pregnancy in multiple sclerosis. CDR3 length: 16 residues. Germline V gene lookup returns CDR1 LNHDA and CDR2 SQIVND (reference sequence). Trimming left V 5 bases short and J 5 bases short, with 21 bases between. TCRdb's table, derived via immunoSEQ multiplex PCR, lists solely in-frame clones and lacks some. This sample has about 42,000 clones, with 80% to 95% found just once. This TCR came from a female donor in good health, enrolled as a control in a pregnancy study. This chain connects TRBV19 to TRBJ1-2, with D perhaps TRBD1 (5 bases). Sequences were derived from CD4+ T cells from peripheral blood mononuclear cells, sampled in the second trimester of pregnancy. CDR3 sequence reads: CASSARGTPLGYGYTF. The CDR3 nucleotides read TGTGCCAGTAGTGCCCGGGGGACTCCTCTTGGGTATGGCTACACCTTC.